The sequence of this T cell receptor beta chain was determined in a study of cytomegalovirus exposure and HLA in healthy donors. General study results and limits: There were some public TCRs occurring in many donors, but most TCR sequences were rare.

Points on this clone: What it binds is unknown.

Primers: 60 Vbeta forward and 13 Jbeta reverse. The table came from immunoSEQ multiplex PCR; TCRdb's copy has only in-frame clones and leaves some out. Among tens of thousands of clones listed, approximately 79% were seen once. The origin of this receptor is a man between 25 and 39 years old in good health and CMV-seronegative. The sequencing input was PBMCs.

As DNA, the CDR3 is TGTGCCAGCAGTGACGGGGGGTCGGGAGAGACCCAGTACTTC. This gives the protein CASSDGGSGETQYF. V usage is TRBV6-1 and J usage is TRBJ2-5; the match to TRBD2 covers 7 bases. This CDR3 has 14 residues. Germline CDR1 and CDR2: MNHNS and SASEGT. V lost 3 bases, J lost 4 bases, and 5 bases stayed unmatched.